Each of the 18 T cell receptor beta chains below was sequenced from the same sample in a study of shared clonotypes between healthy human individuals. Sequenced by immunoSEQ multiplex PCR; TCRdb stores in-frame clones only, minus some. The sample consists of 2,500,000 or so clones, over 85% of them appearing once. Sequencing was performed on naive CD4+ T cells from PBMCs. The subset: CD45RA+ positively selected. The source is a man in his late teens or twenties in good health. Some clones in this sample may be carry-over from other donors' samples.

Regarding this clone: Other DNA sequences in the sample encode the same CDR3. The chain combines TRBV6-5 with TRBJ2-3, with a possible D match to TRBD1 (5 bases). Between the trimmed V and J ends, which lost 6 bases and 1 base, there was a span of 14 bases. CDR3 length: 15 residues. Germline V gives CDR1 MNHEY, CDR2 SVGAGI. The CDR3 coding sequence is TGTGCCAGCAGGCTTGGGCAGGGCGGCACAGATACGCAGTATTTT. It is translated as CASRLGQGGTDTQYF.

The chain combines TRBV9 with TRBJ2-7; D is undetermined. The germline gives CDR1 SGDLS, CDR2 YYNGEE. The CDR3 is made up of 13 amino acids. Trimming cost V 4 bases and J 2 bases, with 10 bases left between them. Here the CDR3 DNA reads TGTGCCAGCAGCCCTAATTTCCCCTACGAGCAGTACTTC. This translates into CASSPNFPYEQYF.

On this clone itself: Distinct nucleotide sequences in the sample also encode this CDR3. The chain uses TRBV25-1 and TRBJ2-3; D is possibly TRBD2 (5 bases). The ends were cut back, 7 bases at V and 6 bases at J, with 20 bases in the middle. The CDR3 totals 15 residues. CDR1 and CDR2 (germline): MGHDK, SYGVNS. The CDR3 sequence: CASTSSRVGLDTQYF. CDR3 coding DNA: TGTGCCAGCACCTCATCGCGGGTAGGGTTGGATACGCAGTATTTT.

CDR3 coding DNA: TGTGCCAGTAGTATCTTTGTAGCGGGAGCGGACGAGCAGTACTTC. It yields the protein CASSIFVAGADEQYF. V is TRBV19 and J is TRBJ2-7, with 9 nucleotides matching TRBD2. The CDR3 is 15 residues long. The junction had 8 bases not matched to a gene; V was cut back by 3 bases and J by 5 bases. Germline V CDR1 and CDR2: LNHDA, SQIVND (reference sequence). Full variable domain (rest looked up from reference TRBV19 and TRBJ2-7): DGGITQSPKYLFRKEGQNVTLSCEQNLNHDAMYWYRQDPGQGLRLIYYSQIVNDFQKGDIAEGYSVSREKKESFPLTVTSAQKNPTAFYLCASSIFVAGADEQYFGPGTRLTVT.

The rearrangement links TRBV28 to TRBJ1-3, with 7 bases identical to TRBD1. J gave up 2 bases and V 6 bases, and 4 bases lay outside the gene matches. The CDR3 is 14 residues long. The germline CDR1 and CDR2 sequences are MDHEN and SYDVKM. CDR3 amino acids: CASRMTGPGNTIYF. The CDR3 DNA sequence: TGTGCCAGCAGAATGACAGGGCCTGGAAACACCATATATTTT.

The chain recombines TRBV28 with TRBJ1-1; possible D gene TRBD1, 5 bases. V was cut by 7 bases and J by 3 bases, with 15 bases left in between. This CDR3 has 14 residues. In germline, CDR1 is MDHEN, CDR2 SYDVKM. The CDR3 sequence is CASMGGGLHTEAFF. Written as DNA, the CDR3 is TGTGCCAGCATGGGGGGGGGTCTGCACACTGAAGCTTTCTTT.

The rearrangement joins TRBV29-1 to TRBJ1-1; the D is unclear. CDR1 and CDR2 from the germline V gene are SQVTM and ANQGSEA. The ends were cut back, 0 bases at V and 5 bases at J, with 4 bases in the middle. The CDR3 sequence is 11 residues long. CDR3 coding DNA: TGCAGCGTTGAAGAGCAGACTGAAGCTTTCTTT. Translating gives CSVEEQTEAFF.

The chain joins TRBV11-2 to TRBJ1-4; 9 bases are a match to TRBD1. The CDR3 totals 14 residues. V shed 5 bases, J shed 8 bases, and the junction held 6 bases outside the gene matches. Germline CDR1 SGHAT, CDR2 FQNNGV. The CDR3 loop is CASSPGTGLEKLFF. DNA of the CDR3: TGTGCCAGCAGCCCGGGGACAGGGTTGGAAAAACTGTTTTTT.

The chain employs TRBV6-1 and TRBJ2-5; TRBD2 is a possible D gene (7 bases). Between the trimmed V and J ends, which lost 3 bases and 4 bases, there was a span of 18 bases. In germline, CDR1 is MNHNS, CDR2 SASEGT. This CDR3 comprises 16 residues. CDR3 residues: CASSDRRRGGGETQYF. The CDR3 nucleotides are TGTGCCAGCAGTGACCGCCGGCGAGGGGGGGGAGAGACCCAGTACTTC.

Concerning this clone: Distinct nucleotide sequences in the sample also encode this CDR3. This chain links TRBV5-1 with TRBJ2-7, with TRBD1 identical over 8 bases. The germline CDR1 and CDR2 sequences are SGHRS and YFSETQ. With 4 bases clipped from V and 0 bases from J, the junction kept 6 bases outside the gene matches. This CDR3 is built from 15 residues. The chain's CDR3 is CASSLGTGYSYEQYF. The CDR3 DNA reads TGCGCCAGCAGCCTGGGGACAGGCTACTCCTACGAGCAGTACTTC.

This clone was counted a single time. Other DNA sequences from this sample encode an identical CDR3 as well. The V gene is TRBV5-1, the J gene TRBJ1-1, with a weak D call TRBD1 (5 bases). The CDR3 totals 13 residues. Trimming removed 7 bases at V and 6 bases at J, with 16 bases between. CDR1 and CDR2 from the germline V gene are SGHRS and YFSETQ. Written as DNA, the CDR3 is TGCGCCAGCGGATCCACAGGAAACGCTGAAGCTTTCTTT. It specifies CASGSTGNAEAFF.

This chain uses TRBV29-1 with TRBJ2-7; TRBD2 aligns across 9 bases. CDR1 and CDR2 (germline): SQVTM, ANQGSEA. CDR3 length equals 15 residues. With V trimmed by 5 bases and J by 5 bases, 13 bases remained unmatched. CDR3 coding DNA: TGCAGCGTTTCGGTTAGTAGCGGGAGAGTCGACGAGCAGTACTTC. Residues: CSVSVSSGRVDEQYF.

The chain couples TRBV7-3 to TRBJ2-1; D is ambiguous. Trimming left V 5 bases short and J 0 bases short, with 17 bases between. The germline gives CDR1 SGHTA, CDR2 FQGTGA. The CDR3 sequence is 17 residues long. The CDR3 region is CASSRGARPSSYNEQFF. For the CDR3, the DNA is TGTGCCAGCAGCCGTGGTGCCCGTCCGAGCTCCTACAATGAGCAGTTCTTC.

The chain links TRBV13 to TRBJ2-3, with TRBD1 matching over 7 bases. This CDR3 has 17 amino acids. Per the germline V gene, CDR1 is PRHDT and CDR2 is FYEKMQ (reference sequence). V dropped 5 bases and J dropped 4; count of bases not matched to a gene: 15. CDR3 bases: TGTGCCAGCAGCCTGGCCTTGGGCCAGGGGGTTGCAGATACGCAGTATTTT. Protein sequence: CASSLALGQGVADTQYF.

The chain uses TRBV28 and TRBJ2-5; D not certain. CDR3 length: 14 amino acids. Germline CDR1 and CDR2: MDHEN and SYDVKM. Trimming pared 5 bases from V and 4 bases from J, leaving 14 bases between. The CDR3 spells CASSVLQSLETQYF. The CDR3 DNA sequence: TGTGCCAGCAGTGTACTACAGAGTCTAGAGACCCAGTACTTC.

The chain joins TRBV28 to TRBJ1-1; no reliable D call. The germline CDR1 and CDR2 sequences are MDHEN and SYDVKM. The CDR3 has 14 amino acids. The V gene lost 6 bases and the J gene lost 1 base, with 12 bases spanning the gap. The CDR3 sequence: CASSRTAGNTEAFF. The CDR3 DNA reads as TGTGCCAGCAGCCGTACAGCAGGGAACACTGAAGCTTTCTTT.

This clone was detected once. This sequence joins TRBV18 and TRBJ1-2, with TRBD1 matching over 9 bases. Germline V gene sequence: CDR1 KGHSH, CDR2 LQKENI. The junction had 10 bases not matched to a gene; V was cut back by 8 bases and J by 6 bases. The CDR3 sequence is 14 residues long. CDR3: CASRTTDRGHGYTF. CDR3 bases: TGTGCCAGCCGGACTACGGACAGGGGCCATGGCTACACCTTC.

The chain joins TRBV27 to TRBJ2-1; 8 bases map to TRBD1. The ends lost 7 bases at V and 4 bases at J; junction bases unmatched: 3. CDR3 length: 13 residues. Germline V CDR1 and CDR2: MNHEY, SMNVEV (reference sequence). Here the CDR3 DNA reads TGTGCCAGCAACGGACAGGGATACAATGAGCAGTTCTTC. This gives the protein CASNGQGYNEQFF.